This T cell receptor (beta chain) emerged from a study of blood T cell repertoires in COVID-19. About the research overall: Collection of acute and convalescent COVID-19 samples took place in the United States, Italy and Spain. From T cells, B-cell-depleted T cells, or PBMCs came the material, which was cDNA or gDNA.

The length of the CDR3 is 14 residues. Germline V gene lookup returns CDR1 SQVTM and CDR2 ANQGSEA. The V end was cut by 4 bases, the J end by 3 bases, with 13 bases between. Libraries were prepared by immunoSEQ multiplex PCR; TCRdb keeps only in-frame clonotypes and omits some of them. Of 140,000 to 150,000 clones in the sample, 75% to 90% are singletons; the top ten hold roughly 4%. Residents of over 20 US areas, aged about 18 to 95 years, made up the participants. This chain links TRBV29-1 with TRBJ2-1, with a tentative D call TRBD2 (6 bases). Material for sequencing was PBMCs or T cells enriched from blood (not recorded which). This receptor was obtained from a man aged 45-65 years who had recovered from COVID-19. Here the CDR3 reads CSVGLAAFYNEQFF. The CDR3 nucleotides read TGCAGCGTTGGGTTAGCGGCCTTCTACAATGAGCAGTTCTTC.